The clone carrying this TCR beta chain showed up just a few times. The data stem from a study of blood T cell repertoires in COVID-19. Across the study: Italy, Spain and the United States were the sources of the convalescent and acute COVID-19 samples.

The method was immunoSEQ multiplex PCR; TCRdb's version includes in-frame clones alone and lacks a portion of them. The data show more than 85,000 clones, approximately 67% seen once. Germline values: CDR1 SGHRS, CDR2 YFSETQ. V was clipped by 0 bases and J by 4 bases, with 13 bases between them. The length of the CDR3 is 16 residues. V usage is TRBV5-1 and J usage is TRBJ2-2; D is possibly TRBD2 (5 bases). Sequencing was carried out using peripheral blood. This clonotype was obtained from a woman in her fifties or sixties with acute or convalescent COVID-19. The CDR3 loop reads CASSLAATAGTGELFF. The CDR3 DNA is TGCGCCAGCAGCTTGGCCGCCACCGCGGGCACCGGGGAGCTGTTTTTT.